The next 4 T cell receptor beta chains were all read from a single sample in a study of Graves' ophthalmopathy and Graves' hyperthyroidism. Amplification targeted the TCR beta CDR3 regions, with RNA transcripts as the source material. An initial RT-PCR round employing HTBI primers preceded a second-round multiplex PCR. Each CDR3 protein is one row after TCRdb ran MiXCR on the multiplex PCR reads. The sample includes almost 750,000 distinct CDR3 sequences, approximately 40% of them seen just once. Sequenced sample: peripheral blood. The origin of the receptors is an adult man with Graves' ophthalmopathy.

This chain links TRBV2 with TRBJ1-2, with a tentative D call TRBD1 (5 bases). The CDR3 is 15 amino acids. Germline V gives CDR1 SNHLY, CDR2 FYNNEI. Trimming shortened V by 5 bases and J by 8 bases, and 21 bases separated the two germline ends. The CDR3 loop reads CASSLSSLGTFGYTF. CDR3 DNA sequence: TGTGCCAGCAGTTTATCGTCTCTGGGGACGTTCGGCTACACCTTC.

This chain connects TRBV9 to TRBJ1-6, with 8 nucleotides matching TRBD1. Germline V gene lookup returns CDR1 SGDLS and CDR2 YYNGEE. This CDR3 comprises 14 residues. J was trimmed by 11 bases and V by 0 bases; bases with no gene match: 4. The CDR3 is CASSVADRGTPLHF. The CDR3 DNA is TGTGCCAGCAGCGTAGCAGACAGGGGAACACCCCTCCACTTT. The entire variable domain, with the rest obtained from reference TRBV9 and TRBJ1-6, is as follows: DSGVTQTPKHLITATGQRVTLRCSPRSGDLSVYWYQQSLDQGLQFLIQYYNGEERAKGNILERFSAQQFPDLHSELNLSSLELGDSALYFCASSVADRGTPLHFGNGTRLTVT.

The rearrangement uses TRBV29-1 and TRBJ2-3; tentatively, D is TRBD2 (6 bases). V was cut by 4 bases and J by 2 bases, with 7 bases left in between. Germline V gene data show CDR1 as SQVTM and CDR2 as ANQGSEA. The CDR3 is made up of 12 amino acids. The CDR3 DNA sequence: TGCAGCGTTGGGGAGGCCACAGATACGCAGTATTTT. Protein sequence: CSVGEATDTQYF.

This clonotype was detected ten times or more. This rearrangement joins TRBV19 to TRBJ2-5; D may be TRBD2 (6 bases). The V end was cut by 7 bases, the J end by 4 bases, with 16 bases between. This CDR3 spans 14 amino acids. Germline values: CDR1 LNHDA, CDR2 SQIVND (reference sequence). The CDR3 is CASTRTGTGETQYF. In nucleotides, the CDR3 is TGTGCCAGTACGAGGACCGGGACTGGAGAGACCCAGTACTTC.